Sequencing of this T cell receptor (beta chain) was carried out in a study of PD-1 blockade in classical Hodgkin lymphoma. Looking at the study overall: A 3 mg/kg intravenous dose of nivolumab was received by patients every 2 weeks. Study-wide findings and caveats: By C4D1, CD4+ diversity increased significantly, especially in complete responders. Patients newly diagnosed and complete responders had comparable baseline diversity.

The germline gives CDR1 GTSNPN, CDR2 SVGIG (reference sequence). Trimming stripped 0 bases from V and 0 bases from J, with 9 bases between. CDR3 length: 14 amino acids. No patient escaped relapse after autologous stem cell transplantation, and brentuximab vedotin exposure varied. Sequencing was performed with immunoSEQ multiplex PCR; in TCRdb, only in-frame clones are kept and a portion is missing. The sample carries over 12,000 clones, 55% to 70% recorded once. About this clone itself: Its antigen remains unknown.

The material was peripheral blood mononuclear cells (PBMCs), obtained at baseline. The chain has TRBV30 and TRBJ2-7, with D unresolved. This clonotype was sampled from a human donor with classical Hodgkin lymphoma. This CDR3 is CAWSVLEHSYEQYF. Here the CDR3 DNA reads TGTGCCTGGAGTGTACTTGAACACTCCTACGAGCAGTACTTC.